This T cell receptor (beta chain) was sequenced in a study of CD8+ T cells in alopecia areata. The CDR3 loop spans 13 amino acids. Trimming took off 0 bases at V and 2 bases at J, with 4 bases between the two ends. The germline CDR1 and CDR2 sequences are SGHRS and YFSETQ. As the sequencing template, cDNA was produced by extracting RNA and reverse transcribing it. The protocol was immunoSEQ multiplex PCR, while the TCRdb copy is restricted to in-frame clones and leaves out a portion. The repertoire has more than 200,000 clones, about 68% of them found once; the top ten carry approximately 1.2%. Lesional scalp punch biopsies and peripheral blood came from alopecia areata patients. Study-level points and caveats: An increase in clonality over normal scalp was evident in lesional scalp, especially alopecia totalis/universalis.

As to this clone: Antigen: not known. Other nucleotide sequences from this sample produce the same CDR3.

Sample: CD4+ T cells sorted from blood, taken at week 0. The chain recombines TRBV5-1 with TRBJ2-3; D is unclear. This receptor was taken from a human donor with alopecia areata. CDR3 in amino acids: CASSLVPTDTQYF. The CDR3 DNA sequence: TGCGCCAGCAGCTTGGTCCCCACAGATACGCAGTATTTT.